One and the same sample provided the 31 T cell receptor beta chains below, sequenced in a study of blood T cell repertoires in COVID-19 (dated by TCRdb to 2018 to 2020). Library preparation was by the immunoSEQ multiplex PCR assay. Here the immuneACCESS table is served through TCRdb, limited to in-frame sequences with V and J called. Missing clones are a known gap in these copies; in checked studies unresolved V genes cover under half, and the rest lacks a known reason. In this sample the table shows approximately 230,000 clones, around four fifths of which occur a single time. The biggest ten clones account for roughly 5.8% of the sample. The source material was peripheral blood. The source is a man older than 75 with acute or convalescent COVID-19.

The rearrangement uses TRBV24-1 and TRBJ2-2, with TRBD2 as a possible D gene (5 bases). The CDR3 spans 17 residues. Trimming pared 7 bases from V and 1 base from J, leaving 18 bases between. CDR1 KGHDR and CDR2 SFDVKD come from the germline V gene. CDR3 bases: TGTGCCACCAGCCGGGCCTACGGTGGAGGGAACACCGGGGAGCTGTTTTTT. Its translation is CATSRAYGGGNTGELFF.

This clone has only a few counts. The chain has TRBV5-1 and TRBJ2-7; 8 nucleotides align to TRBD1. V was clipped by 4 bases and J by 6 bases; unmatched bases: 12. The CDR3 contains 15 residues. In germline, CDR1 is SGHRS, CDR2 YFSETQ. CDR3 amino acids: CASSDKGQGILEQYF. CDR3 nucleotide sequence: TGCGCCAGCAGCGACAAAGGACAGGGTATCCTCGAGCAGTACTTC.

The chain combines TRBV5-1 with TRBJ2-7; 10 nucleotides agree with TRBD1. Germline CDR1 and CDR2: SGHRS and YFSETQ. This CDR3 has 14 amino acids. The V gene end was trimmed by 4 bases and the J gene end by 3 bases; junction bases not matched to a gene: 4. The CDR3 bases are TGCGCCAGCAGCGCTTGGACAGGGGGCTACGAGCAGTACTTC. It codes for CASSAWTGGYEQYF.

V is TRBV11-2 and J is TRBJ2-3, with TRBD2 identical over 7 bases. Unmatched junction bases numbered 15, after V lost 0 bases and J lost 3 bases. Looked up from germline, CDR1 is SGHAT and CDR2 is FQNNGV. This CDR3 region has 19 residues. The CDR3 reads CASSLDPLRVASGTDTQYF. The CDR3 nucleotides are TGTGCCAGCAGCTTAGATCCCTTGAGGGTGGCTAGCGGTACAGATACGCAGTATTTT.

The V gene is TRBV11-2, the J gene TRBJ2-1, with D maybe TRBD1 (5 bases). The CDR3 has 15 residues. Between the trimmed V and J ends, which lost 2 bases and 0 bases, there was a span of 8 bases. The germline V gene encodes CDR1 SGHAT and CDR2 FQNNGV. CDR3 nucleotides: TGTGCCAGCAGCTTATCTCAGGGCTCCTACAATGAGCAGTTCTTC. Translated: CASSLSQGSYNEQFF.

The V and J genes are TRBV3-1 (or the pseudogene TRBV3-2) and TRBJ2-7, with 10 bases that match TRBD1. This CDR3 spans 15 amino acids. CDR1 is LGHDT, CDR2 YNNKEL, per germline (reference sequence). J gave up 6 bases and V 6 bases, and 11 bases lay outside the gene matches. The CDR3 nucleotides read TGTGCCAGCAGACCAACGACAGGGGGCTTTCGCGAGCAGTACTTC. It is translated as CASRPTTGGFREQYF.

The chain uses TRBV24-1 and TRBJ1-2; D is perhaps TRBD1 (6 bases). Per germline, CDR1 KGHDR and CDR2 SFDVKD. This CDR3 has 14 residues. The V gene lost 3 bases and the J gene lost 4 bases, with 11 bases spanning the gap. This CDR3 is CATSDVTGVYGYTF. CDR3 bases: TGTGCCACCAGTGATGTGACAGGCGTCTATGGCTACACCTTC.

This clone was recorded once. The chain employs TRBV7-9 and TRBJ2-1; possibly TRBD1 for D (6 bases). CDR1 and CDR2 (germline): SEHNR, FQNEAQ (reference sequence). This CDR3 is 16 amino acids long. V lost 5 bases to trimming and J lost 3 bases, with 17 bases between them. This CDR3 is CASSRTGSGVYNEQFF. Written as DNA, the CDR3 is TGTGCCAGCAGCCGCACAGGGTCAGGGGTCTACAATGAGCAGTTCTTC.

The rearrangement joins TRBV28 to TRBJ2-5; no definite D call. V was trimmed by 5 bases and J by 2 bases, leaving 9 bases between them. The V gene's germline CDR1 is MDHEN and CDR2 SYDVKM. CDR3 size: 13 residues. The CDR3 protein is CASSPSLQETQYF. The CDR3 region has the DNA TGTGCCAGCAGTCCCTCCCTACAAGAGACCCAGTACTTC.

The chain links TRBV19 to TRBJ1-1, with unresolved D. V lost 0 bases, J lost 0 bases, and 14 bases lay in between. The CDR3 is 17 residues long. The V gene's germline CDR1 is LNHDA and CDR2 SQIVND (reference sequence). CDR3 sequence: CASSIDQHGVMNTEAFF. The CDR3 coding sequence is TGTGCCAGTAGTATAGATCAACACGGGGTCATGAACACTGAAGCTTTCTTT.

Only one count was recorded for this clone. In DNA form, the CDR3 reads TGTGCCAGCAGTTGGGGACTAGCGGGGGGCCTAGCCAAAAACATTCAGTACTTC. Its translation is CASSWGLAGGLAKNIQYF. The J gene is TRBJ2-4, the V gene TRBV6-2 or TRBV6-3; TRBD2 matches at 15 bases. J was trimmed by 0 bases and V by 4 bases; bases with no gene match: 4. This CDR3 is built from 18 residues. In germline, CDR1 is MNHEY, CDR2 SVGEGT.

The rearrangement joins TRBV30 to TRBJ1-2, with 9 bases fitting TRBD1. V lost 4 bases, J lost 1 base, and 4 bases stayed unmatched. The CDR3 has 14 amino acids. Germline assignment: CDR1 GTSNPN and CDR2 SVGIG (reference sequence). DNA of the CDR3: TGTGCCTGGACCGGGACAGGGAGTAACTATGGCTACACCTTC. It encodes CAWTGTGSNYGYTF.

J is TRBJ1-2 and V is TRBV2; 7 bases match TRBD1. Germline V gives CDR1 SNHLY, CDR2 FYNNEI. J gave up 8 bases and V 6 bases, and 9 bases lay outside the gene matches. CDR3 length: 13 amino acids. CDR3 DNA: TGTGCCAGCAGAGCCGACAGGGCTGTAGGCTACACCTTC. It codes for CASRADRAVGYTF.

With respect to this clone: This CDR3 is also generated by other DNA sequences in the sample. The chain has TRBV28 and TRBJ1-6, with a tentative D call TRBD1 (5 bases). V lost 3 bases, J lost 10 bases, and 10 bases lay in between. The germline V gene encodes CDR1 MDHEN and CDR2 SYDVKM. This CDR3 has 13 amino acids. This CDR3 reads CASSFPGNSPLHF. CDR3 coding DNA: TGTGCCAGCAGTTTTCCAGGGAACTCACCCCTCCACTTT.

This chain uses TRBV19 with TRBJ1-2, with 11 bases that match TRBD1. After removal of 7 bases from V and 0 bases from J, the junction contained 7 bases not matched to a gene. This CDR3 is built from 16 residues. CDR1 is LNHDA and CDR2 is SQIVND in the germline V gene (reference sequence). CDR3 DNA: TGTGCCAGTACCCCGGACAGGGGGCTCGCTAACTATGGCTACACCTTC. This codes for CASTPDRGLANYGYTF.

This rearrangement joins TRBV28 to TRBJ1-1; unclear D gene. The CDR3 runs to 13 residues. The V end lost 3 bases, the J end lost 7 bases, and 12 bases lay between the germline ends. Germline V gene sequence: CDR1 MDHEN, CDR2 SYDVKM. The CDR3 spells CASSFGGSGEAFF. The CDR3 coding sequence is TGTGCCAGCAGTTTCGGAGGTTCCGGTGAAGCTTTCTTT.

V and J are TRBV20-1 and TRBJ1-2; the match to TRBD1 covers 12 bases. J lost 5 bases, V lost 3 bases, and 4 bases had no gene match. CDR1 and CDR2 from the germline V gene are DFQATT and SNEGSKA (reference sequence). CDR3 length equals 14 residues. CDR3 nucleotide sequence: TGCAGTGCTAGTCCGGGACAGGGGGCTTATGGCTACACCTTC. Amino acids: CSASPGQGAYGYTF.

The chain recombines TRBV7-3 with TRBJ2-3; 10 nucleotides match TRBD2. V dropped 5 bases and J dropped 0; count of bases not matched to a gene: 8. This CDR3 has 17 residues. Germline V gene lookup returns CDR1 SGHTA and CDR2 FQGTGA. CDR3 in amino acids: CASSLRGSGGSTDTQYF. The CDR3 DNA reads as TGTGCCAGCAGCCTAAGGGGTAGCGGGGGGAGCACAGATACGCAGTATTTT.

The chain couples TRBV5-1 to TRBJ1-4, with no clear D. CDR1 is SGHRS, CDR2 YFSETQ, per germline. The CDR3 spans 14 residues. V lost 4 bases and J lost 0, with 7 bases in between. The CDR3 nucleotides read TGCGCCAGCAGCATTCTACCAACTAATGAAAAACTGTTTTTT. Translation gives CASSILPTNEKLFF.

CDR3 region: CASSPRGQETQYF. The CDR3 DNA sequence: TGTGCCAGCAGTCCCCGGGGCCAAGAGACCCAGTACTTC. This chain connects TRBV27 to TRBJ2-5, with D possibly TRBD2 on 5 matching bases. Germline V CDR1 and CDR2: MNHEY, SMNVEV (reference sequence). There are 13 residues in the CDR3. V lost 5 bases and J lost 1, with 8 bases in between.

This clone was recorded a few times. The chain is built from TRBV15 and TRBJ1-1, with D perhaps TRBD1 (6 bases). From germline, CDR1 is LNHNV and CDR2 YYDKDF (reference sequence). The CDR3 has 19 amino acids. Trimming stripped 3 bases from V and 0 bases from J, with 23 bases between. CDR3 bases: TGTGCCACCAGCAGTCGACTCTCACAGGGTTGGTGGGTGAACACTGAAGCTTTCTTT. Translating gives CATSSRLSQGWWVNTEAFF. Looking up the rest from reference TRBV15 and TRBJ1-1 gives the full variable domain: DAMVIQNPRYQVTQFGKPVTLSCSQTLNHNVMYWYQQKSSQAPKLLFHYYDKDFNNEADTPDNFQSRRPNTSFCFLDIRSPGLGDTAMYLCATSSRLSQGWWVNTEAFFGQGTRLTVV.

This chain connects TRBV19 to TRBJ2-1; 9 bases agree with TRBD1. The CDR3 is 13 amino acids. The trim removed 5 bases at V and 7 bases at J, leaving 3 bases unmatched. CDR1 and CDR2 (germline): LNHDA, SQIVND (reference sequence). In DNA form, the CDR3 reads TGTGCCAGTAGTGGACAGGGGCGGAATGAGCAGTTCTTC. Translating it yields CASSGQGRNEQFF.

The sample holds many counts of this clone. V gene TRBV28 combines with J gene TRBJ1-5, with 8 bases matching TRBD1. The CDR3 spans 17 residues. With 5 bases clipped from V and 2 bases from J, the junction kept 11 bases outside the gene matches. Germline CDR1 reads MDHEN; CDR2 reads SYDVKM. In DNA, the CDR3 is TGTGCCAGCAGTCCACAGGGGGAGGTTCGTGGCAATCAGCCCCAGCATTTT. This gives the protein CASSPQGEVRGNQPQHF.

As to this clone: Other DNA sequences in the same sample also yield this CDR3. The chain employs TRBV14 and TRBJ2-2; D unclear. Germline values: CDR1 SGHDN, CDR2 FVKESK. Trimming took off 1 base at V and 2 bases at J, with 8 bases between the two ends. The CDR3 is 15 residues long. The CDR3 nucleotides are TGTGCCAGCAGCCAAGCAGGTGGCAACACCGGGGAGCTGTTTTTT. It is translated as CASSQAGGNTGELFF.

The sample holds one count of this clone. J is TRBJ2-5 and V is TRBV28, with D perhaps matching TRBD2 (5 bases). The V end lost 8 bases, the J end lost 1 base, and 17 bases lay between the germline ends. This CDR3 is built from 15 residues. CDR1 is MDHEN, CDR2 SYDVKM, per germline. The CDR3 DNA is TGTGCCAGCGAGGGTGCGGGCCCACTCCAAGAGACCCAGTACTTC. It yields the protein CASEGAGPLQETQYF.

This CDR3 is CASSLANSLNTEAFF. CDR3 nucleotide sequence: TGCGCCAGCAGCTTGGCGAACAGCTTGAACACTGAAGCTTTCTTT. The genes are TRBV5-1 and TRBJ1-1; D gene uncertain. The germline V gene encodes CDR1 SGHRS and CDR2 YFSETQ. V lost 0 bases and J lost 0, with 9 bases in between. This CDR3 has 15 residues.

The chain's CDR3 is CASSDDGKRQGAYEQFF. In nucleotides, the CDR3 is TGTGCCAGCAGTGATGATGGGAAGAGGCAGGGGGCGTATGAGCAGTTCTTC. The chain recombines TRBV6-1 with TRBJ2-1, with TRBD1 matching 8 bases. The CDR3 covers 17 residues. With V trimmed by 3 bases and J by 8 bases, 15 bases remained unmatched. Germline V CDR1 and CDR2: MNHNS, SASEGT.

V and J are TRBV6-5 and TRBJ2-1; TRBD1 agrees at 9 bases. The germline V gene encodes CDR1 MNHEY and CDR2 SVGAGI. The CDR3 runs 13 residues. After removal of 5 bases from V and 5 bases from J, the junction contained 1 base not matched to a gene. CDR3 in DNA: TGTGCCAGCAGTCGGACAGGGGACAATGAGCAGTTCTTC. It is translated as CASSRTGDNEQFF.

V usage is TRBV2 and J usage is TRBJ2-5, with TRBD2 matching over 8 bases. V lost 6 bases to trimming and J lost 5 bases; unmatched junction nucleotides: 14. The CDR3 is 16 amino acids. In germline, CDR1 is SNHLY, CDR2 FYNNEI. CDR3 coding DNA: TGTGCCAGCAGGCGGCCCGGGGCGGGGGGTTTGGAGACCCAGTACTTC. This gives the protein CASRRPGAGGLETQYF.

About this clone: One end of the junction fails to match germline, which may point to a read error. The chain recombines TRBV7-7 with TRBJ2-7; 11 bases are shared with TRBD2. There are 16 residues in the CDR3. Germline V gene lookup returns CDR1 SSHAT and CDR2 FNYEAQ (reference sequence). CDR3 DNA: TGTGCTAGCAGCTTAGCGACTAGCGGGGCCTCCTACGAGCAGTACTTC. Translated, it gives CASSLATSGASYEQYF.

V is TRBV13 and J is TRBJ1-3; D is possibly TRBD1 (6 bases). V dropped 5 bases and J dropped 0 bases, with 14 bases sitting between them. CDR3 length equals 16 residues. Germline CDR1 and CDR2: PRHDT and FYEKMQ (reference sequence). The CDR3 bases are TGTGCCAGCAGCCTATCCCAGGGGATCTCTGGAAACACCATATATTTT. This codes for CASSLSQGISGNTIYF.